The T cell receptor (beta chain) under discussion was sequenced for a study of T-cell memory formation after mild COVID-19. Looking at the study overall: TCR clusters showed largely donor specificity.

CDR1 and CDR2 (germline): SGHKS, YYEKEE (reference sequence). Trimming took off 1 base at V and 6 bases at J, with 10 bases between the two ends. CDR3 length equals 14 residues. Study-wide results and caveats: Contracting CD8+ clones were enriched in EMRA, CD4+ mainly in CM and EM. Later expanders leaned CD4+, whereas day 15 to 85 contracting clones were balanced CD4/CD8.

About this clonotype itself: Its antigen is unknown.

TCRdb redid the calling of the 5' RACE reads with MiXCR, one entry per CDR3 protein. The sample has 300,000 to 350,000 distinct CDR3 sequences; around 15% are singletons. V gene TRBV5-5 combines with J gene TRBJ2-2; D gene unclear. The TCR sequence derives from a man aged 18 to 30 who had mild COVID-19 (a few samples of this study predate the infection). Cell type and time point are not known. The sequenced sample consisted of PBMCs or a T cell subset sorted from them (not recorded which). DNA for the CDR3: TGTGCCAGCAGCTTGTGGGGTCTGGCCGGGGAGCTGTTTTTT. Its translation: CASSLWGLAGELFF.